This section outlines one T cell receptor beta chain sequence together with its context. The antigen remains undetermined. The sample originates from a study of shared clonotypes between healthy human individuals. Study-level findings and limits: Tissue TCR repertoires likely differ from these blood-only repertoires.

The CDR3 is 15 amino acids. The V gene's germline CDR1 is PRHDT and CDR2 FYEKMQ (reference sequence). V lost 0 bases to trimming and J lost 2 bases, with 11 bases between them. Clones were read by immunoSEQ multiplex PCR, and TCRdb kept only the in-frame ones, dropping some. The sample shows roughly 500,000 clones, 70% to 80% of them seen only once. The sample comprised PBMCs. The rearrangement joins TRBV13 to TRBJ2-7; the D gene is possibly TRBD1 (6 bases). The TCR originated in a woman between 40 and 55 years old in good health. Some clones in this sample may be carry-over from other donors' samples. CDR3: CASSLGGALPYEQYF. Written as DNA, the CDR3 is TGTGCCAGCAGCTTAGGGGGGGCTCTCCCCTACGAGCAGTACTTC.